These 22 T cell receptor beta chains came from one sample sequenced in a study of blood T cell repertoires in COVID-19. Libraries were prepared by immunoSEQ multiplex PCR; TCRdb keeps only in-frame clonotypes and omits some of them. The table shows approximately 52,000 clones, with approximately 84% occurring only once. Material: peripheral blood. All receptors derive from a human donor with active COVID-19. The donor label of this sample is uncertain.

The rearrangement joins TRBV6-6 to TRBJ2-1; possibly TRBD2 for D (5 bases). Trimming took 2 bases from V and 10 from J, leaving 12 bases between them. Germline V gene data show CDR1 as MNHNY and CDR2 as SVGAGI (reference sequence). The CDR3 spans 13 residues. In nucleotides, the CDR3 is TGTGCCAGCAGTTACATACAACGAGGGGAGCAGTTCTTC. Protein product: CASSYIQRGEQFF.

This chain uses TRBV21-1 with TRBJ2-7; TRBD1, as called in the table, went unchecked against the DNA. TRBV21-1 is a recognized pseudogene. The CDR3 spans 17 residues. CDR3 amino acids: CASSNLLSRQGSYEQYF. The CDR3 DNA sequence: TGTGCCAGCAGCAATTTACTCTCCCGACAGGGTTCCTACGAGCAGTACTTC.

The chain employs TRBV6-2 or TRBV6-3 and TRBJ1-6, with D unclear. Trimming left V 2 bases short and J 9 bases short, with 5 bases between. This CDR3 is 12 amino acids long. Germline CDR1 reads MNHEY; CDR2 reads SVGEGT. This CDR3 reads CASSYTSSPLHF. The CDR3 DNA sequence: TGTGCCAGCAGTTACACGAGTTCACCCCTCCACTTT.

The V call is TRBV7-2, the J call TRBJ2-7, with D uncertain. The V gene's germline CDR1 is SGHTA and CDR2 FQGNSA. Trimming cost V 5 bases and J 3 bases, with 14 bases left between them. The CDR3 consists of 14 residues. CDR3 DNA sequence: TGTGCCAGCAGCCGGTATAGAGGCGGCTACGAGCAGTACTTC. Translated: CASSRYRGGYEQYF.

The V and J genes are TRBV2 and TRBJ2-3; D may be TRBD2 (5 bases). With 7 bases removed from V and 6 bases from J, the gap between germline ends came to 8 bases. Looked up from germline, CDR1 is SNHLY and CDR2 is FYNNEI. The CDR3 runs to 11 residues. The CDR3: CASTPGDTQYF. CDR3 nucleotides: TGTGCCAGCACCCCGGGGGATACGCAGTATTTT.

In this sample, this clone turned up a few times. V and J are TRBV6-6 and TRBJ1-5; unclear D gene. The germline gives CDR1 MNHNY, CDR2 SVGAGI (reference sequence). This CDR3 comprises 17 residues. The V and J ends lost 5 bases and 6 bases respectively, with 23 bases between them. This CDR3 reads CASSQSPGSSRRQPQHF. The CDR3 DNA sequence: TGTGCCAGCAGTCAATCTCCGGGATCCTCTCGGCGTCAGCCCCAGCATTTT.

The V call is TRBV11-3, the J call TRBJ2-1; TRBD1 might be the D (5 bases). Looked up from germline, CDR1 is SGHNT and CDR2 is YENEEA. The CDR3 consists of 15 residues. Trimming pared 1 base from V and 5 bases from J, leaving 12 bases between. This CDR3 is CASSLGQWNDNEQFF. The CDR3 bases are TGTGCCAGCAGCTTAGGACAGTGGAACGACAATGAGCAGTTCTTC.

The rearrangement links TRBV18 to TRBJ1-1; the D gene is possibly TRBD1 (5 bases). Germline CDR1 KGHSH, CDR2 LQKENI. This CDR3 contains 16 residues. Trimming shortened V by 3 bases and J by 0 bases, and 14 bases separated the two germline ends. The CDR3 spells CASSPAGGSVNTEAFF. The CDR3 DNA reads TGTGCCAGCTCACCGGCGGGGGGATCTGTGAACACTGAAGCTTTCTTT.

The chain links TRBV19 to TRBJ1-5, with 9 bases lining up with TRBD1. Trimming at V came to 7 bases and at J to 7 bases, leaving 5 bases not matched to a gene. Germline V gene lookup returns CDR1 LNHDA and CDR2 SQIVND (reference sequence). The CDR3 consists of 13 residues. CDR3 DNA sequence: TGTGCCAGTAAGGGACAGGGTTTACAGCCCCAGCATTTT. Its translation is CASKGQGLQPQHF. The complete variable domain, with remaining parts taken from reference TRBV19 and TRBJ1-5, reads DGGITQSPKYLFRKEGQNVTLSCEQNLNHDAMYWYRQDPGQGLRLIYYSQIVNDFQKGDIAEGYSVSREKKESFPLTVTSAQKNPTAFYLCASKGQGLQPQHFGDGTRLSIL.

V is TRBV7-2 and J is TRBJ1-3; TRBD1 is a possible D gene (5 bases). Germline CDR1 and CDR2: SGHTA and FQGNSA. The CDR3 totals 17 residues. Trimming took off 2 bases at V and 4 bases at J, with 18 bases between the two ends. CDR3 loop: CASSLIQDAGPGNTIYF. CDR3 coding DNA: TGTGCCAGCAGCTTAATCCAAGATGCGGGACCCGGAAACACCATATATTTT.

CDR3 DNA sequence: TGTGCCAGCAGCTTTTCCGGACAGGGTGGACAGCCCCAGCATTTT. Protein product: CASSFSGQGGQPQHF. The chain uses TRBV7-2 and TRBJ1-5, with TRBD1 matching 8 bases. Germline V gene data show CDR1 as SGHTA and CDR2 as FQGNSA. The length of the CDR3 is 15 residues. V lost 3 bases and J lost 7; bases outside the gene matches: 8.

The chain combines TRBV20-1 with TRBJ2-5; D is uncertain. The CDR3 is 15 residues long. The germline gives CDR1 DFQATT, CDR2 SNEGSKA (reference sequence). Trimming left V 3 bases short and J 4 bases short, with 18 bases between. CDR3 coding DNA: TGCAGTGCTAGTGGCAAGCCACCCCGGGTAGAGACCCAGTACTTC. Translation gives CSASGKPPRVETQYF.

This chain's CDR3 is CASSGLSPKLGESNSPLHF. The CDR3, as DNA: TGTGCCAGCAGTGGTCTTTCACCCAAACTCGGGGAAAGCAATTCACCCCTCCACTTT. The chain links TRBV6-4 to TRBJ1-6; D is unresolved. Germline CDR1 reads MRHNA; CDR2 reads SNTAGT. This CDR3 spans 19 amino acids. V lost 4 bases and J lost 7, with 26 bases in between.

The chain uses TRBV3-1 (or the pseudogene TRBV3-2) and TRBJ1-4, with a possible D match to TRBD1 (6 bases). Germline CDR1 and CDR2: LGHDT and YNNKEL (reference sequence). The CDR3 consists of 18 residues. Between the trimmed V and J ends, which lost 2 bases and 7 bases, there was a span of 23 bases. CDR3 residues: CASSQQGNWAQLGEKLFF. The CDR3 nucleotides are TGTGCCAGCAGCCAACAGGGGAATTGGGCGCAACTCGGTGAAAAACTGTTTTTT.

CDR3 in amino acids: CASSSGLAGGPKLDEQFF. The CDR3 DNA follows: TGTGCCAGCAGCTCGGGACTAGCGGGGGGGCCGAAATTGGATGAGCAGTTCTTC. J is TRBJ2-1 and V is TRBV11-3; 16 bases are shared with TRBD2. CDR3 length: 18 residues. The germline CDR1 and CDR2 sequences are SGHNT and YENEEA. V shed 4 bases and J 8 bases; nucleotides not matched to a gene: 11. Supplemented by reference TRBV11-3 and TRBJ2-1, the full variable domain reads EAGVVQSPRYKIIEKKQPVAFWCNPISGHNTLYWYLQNLGQGPELLIRYENEEAVDDSQLPKDRFSAERLKGVDSTLKIQPAELGDSAVYLCASSSGLAGGPKLDEQFFGPGTRLTVL.

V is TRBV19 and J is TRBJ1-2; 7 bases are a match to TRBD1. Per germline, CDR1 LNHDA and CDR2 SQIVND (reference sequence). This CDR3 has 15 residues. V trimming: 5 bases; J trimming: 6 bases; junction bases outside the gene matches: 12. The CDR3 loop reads CASSLSGQPFDGYTF. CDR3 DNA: TGTGCCAGTAGTCTCTCGGGACAGCCCTTCGATGGCTACACCTTC.

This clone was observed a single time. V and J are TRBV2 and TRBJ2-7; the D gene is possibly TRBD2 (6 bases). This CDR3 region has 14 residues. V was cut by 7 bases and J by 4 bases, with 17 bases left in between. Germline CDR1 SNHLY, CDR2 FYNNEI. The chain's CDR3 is CASKRRRGAYEQYF. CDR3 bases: TGTGCCAGCAAACGTCGGCGGGGAGCATACGAGCAGTACTTC.

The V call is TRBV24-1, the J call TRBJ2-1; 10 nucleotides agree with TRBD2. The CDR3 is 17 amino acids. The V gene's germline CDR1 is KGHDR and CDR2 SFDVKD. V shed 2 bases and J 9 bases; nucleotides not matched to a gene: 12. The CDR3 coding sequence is TGTGCCACCAGTGATTCCCGGCGACTAGCGGGTGAGGGTGAGCAGTTCTTC. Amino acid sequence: CATSDSRRLAGEGEQFF.

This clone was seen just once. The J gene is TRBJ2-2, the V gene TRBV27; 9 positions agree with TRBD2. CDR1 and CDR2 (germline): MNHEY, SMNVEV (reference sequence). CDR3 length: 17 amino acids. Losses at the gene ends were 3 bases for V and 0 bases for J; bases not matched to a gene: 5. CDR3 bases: TGTGCCAGCAGTTTCCGATTAGCGGGGGCGAACACCGGGGAGCTGTTTTTT. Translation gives CASSFRLAGANTGELFF.

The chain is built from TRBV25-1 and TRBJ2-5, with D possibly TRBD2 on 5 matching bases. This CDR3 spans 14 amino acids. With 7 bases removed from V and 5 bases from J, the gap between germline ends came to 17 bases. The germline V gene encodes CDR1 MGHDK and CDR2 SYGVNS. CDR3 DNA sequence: TGTGCCAGCAAATTCCCGGGCCGAGGGGAGACCCAGTACTTC. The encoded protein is CASKFPGRGETQYF.

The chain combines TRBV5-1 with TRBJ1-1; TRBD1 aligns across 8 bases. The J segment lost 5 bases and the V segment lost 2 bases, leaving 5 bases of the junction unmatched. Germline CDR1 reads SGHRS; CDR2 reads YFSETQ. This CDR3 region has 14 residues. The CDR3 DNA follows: TGCGCCAGCAGCTTCGCGACAGGGGATACTGAAGCTTTCTTT. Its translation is CASSFATGDTEAFF.

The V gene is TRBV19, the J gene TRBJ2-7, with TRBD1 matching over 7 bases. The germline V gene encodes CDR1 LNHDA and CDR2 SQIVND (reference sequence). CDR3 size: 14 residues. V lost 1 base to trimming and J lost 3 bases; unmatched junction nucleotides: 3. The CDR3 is CASSIGQGGYEQYF. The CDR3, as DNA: TGTGCCAGTAGTATAGGACAGGGCGGCTACGAGCAGTACTTC.